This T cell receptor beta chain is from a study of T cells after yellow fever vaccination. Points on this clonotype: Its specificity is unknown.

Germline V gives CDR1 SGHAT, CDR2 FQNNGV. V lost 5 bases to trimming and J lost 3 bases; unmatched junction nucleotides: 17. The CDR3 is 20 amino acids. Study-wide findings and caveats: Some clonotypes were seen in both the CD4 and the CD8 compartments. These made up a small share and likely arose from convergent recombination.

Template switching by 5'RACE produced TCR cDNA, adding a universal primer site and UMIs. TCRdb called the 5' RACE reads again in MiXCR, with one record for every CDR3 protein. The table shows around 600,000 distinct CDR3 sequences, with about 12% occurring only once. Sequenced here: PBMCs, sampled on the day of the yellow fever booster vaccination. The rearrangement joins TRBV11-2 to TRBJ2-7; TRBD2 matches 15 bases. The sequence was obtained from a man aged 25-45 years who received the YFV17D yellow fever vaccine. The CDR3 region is CASSTPGLAGGTLTIYEQYF. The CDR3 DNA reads TGTGCCAGCAGCACCCCGGGACTAGCGGGAGGTACCTTAACCATCTACGAGCAGTACTTC.